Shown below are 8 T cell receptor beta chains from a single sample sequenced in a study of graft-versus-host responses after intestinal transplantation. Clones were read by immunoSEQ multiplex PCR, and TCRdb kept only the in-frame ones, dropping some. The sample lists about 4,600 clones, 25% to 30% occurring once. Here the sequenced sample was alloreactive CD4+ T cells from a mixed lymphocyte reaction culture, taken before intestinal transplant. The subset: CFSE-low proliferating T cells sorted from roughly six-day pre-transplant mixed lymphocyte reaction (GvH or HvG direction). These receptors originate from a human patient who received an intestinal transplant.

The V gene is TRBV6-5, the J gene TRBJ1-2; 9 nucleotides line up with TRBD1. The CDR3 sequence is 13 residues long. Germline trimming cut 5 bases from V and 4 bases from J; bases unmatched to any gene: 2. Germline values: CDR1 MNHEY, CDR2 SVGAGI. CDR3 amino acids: CASSGTGFYGYTF. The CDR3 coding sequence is TGTGCCAGCAGTGGGACAGGGTTCTATGGCTACACCTTC.

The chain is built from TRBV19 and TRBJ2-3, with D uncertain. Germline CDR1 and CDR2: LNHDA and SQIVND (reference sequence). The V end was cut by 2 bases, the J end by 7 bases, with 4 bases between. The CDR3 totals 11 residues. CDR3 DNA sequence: TGTGCCAGTAGTATACGATATACGCAGTATTTT. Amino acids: CASSIRYTQYF.

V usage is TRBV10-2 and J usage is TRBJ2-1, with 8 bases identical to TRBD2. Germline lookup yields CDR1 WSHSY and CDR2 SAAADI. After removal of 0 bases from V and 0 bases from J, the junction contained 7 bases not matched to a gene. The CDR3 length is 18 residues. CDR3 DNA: TGCGCCAGCAGTGAGTCTTCTGGTAGCGGGGCCTCCTACAATGAGCAGTTCTTC. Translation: CASSESSGSGASYNEQFF.

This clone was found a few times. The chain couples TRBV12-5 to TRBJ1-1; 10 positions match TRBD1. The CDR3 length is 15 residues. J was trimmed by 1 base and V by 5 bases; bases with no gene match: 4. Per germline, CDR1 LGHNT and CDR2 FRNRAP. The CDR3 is CASGLRTGGNTEAFF. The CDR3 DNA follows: TGTGCTAGTGGTCTACGGACAGGGGGGAACACTGAAGCTTTCTTT.

Here the CDR3 reads CSLPSSETQYF. In nucleotides, the CDR3 is TGCAGTTTGCCGAGCTCGGAGACCCAGTACTTC. The V call is TRBV20-1, the J call TRBJ2-5; no clear D gene. V dropped 8 bases and J dropped 5 bases, with 12 bases sitting between them. The CDR3 is 11 amino acids. CDR1 and CDR2 (germline): DFQATT, SNEGSKA (reference sequence).

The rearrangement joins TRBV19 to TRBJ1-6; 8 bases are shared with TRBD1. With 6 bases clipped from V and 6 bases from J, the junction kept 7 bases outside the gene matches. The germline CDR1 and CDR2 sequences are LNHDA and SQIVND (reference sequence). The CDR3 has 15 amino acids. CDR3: CASSPPQGANSPLHF. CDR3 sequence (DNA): TGTGCCAGTAGCCCCCCTCAGGGGGCTAATTCACCCCTCCACTTT.

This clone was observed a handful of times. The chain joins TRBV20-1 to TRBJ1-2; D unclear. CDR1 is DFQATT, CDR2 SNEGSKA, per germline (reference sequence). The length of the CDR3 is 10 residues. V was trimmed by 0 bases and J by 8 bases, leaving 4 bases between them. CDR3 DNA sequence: TGCAGTGCTAGAGAAGAGGGCTACACCTTC. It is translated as CSAREEGYTF.

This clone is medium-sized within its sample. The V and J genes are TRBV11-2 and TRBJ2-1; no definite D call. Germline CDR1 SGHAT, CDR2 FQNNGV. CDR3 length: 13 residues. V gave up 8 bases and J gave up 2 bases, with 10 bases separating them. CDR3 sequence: CASGQPPYNEQFF. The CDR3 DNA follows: TGTGCCAGCGGTCAGCCCCCCTACAATGAGCAGTTCTTC.